The following is a T cell receptor beta chain sequence with its context. The CDR3 extends over 16 amino acids. Germline-derived CDR1 and CDR2 are ENHRY and SYGVKD. V lost 2 bases and J lost 2, with 15 bases in between. Measured with immunoSEQ multiplex PCR; TCRdb has only the in-frame clones, and not every one. This table holds 250,000 to 300,000 clones, 75% to 90% found once. The sample originates from a study of blood T cell repertoires in COVID-19. The chain couples TRBV10-3 to TRBJ1-1; D gene ambiguous. The sample comprised peripheral blood. This sequence was found in a woman aged 70-85 years with COVID-19, enrolled during active disease. The CDR3: CAISEVAGRINTEAFF. The CDR3 DNA follows: TGTGCCATCAGTGAGGTTGCCGGCAGGATAAACACTGAAGCTTTCTTT.